The rows below give T cell receptor beta chains drawn from one sample of a study of Graves' ophthalmopathy and Graves' hyperthyroidism. TCRdb processed the multiplex PCR reads anew with MiXCR; each CDR3 protein has one entry. The repertoire includes fewer than 350,000 distinct CDR3 sequences, roughly 15% of them detected once, and 10% to 15% sits in the top ten. Sequenced sample: peripheral blood. These receptors were collected from an adult man with Graves' ophthalmopathy. The CDR3 runs from the conserved cysteine through the conserved F or W. Clone size appears in some rows only: once, few, many, or a class for an expanded clone.

>17|many|TRBV6-2/TRBV6-3
CASQRFGRNLGNQPQHF
>13|NA|TRBV19
CASRRGSTGELFF
>15|many|TRBV9
CASSAGVGAQGEQYF
>12|many|TRBV30
CAWSLAAGELFF
>17|many|TRBV19
CASSPRTDDTYNSPLHF
>15|many|TRBV9
CASSSHRDMNTEAFF
>13|NA|TRBV20-1
CSAGTAYGNTIYF
>14|many|TRBV19
CASRDLRSSYEQYF
>15|few|TRBV28
CASSFSGEGSYGYTF
>15|many|TRBV7-2
CASSPFAGVGTEAFF
>11|many|TRBV29-1
CSGGNGNTIYF
>18|many|TRBV6-5
CASSSPIVPGQGAGGYTF
>15|NA|TRBV9
CASSKGQLSNQPQHF
>15|many|TRBV12-3/TRBV12-4
CASSSEGRAGTEAFF
>16|NA|TRBV20-1
CSARERFPELVYEQYF
>13|many|TRBV2
CASSDSAGQPQHF
>14|many|TRBV13
CASSLGTGSLEQYF
>14|many|TRBV19
CASNTWDENTEAFF
>15|many|TRBV7-9
CASSLGGTADTEAFF
>14|many|TRBV12-3/TRBV12-4
CASSLGGKRQPQHF
>14|many|TRBV7-3
CASSLVYGNTEAFF
>13|many|TRBV12-3/TRBV12-4
CASSSGRGLEQYF
>16|many|TRBV7-3
CASNRRGPPGANVLTF
>16|NA|TRBV11-1
CASSPFQWGQYYEQYF
>14|many|TRBV12-3/TRBV12-4
CASRRGFMNTEAFF
>13|many|TRBV20-1
CSARVVVEETQYF
>14|many|TRBV7-2
CASSPQGIVDEQYF
>13|many|TRBV24-1
CATSGAGGETQYF
>17|many|TRBV6-4
CASSPGQGGDGNQPQHF
>15|NA|TRBV18
CASSLFGGRNTEAFF
>11|many|TRBV6-4
CASIEYTEAFF
>15|many|TRBV28
CASSSRGLDTGELFF
>16|many|TRBV6-1
CASSPHRLAGSYEQYF
>16|NA|TRBV24-1
CATSDLSRTLTGELFF
>16|few|TRBV3-1
CASSQRDGLAPYEQYF
>16|many|TRBV5-1
CASSSKPDRELDEQYF
>15|many|TRBV20-1
CSASGTSGGSYEQYF
>11|NA|TRBV12-3/TRBV12-4
CASSTGYEQCF
>18|many|TRBV5-1
CASSLDGGALTGANVLTF
>15|many|TRBV6-5
CASSLGGFNPFGYTF
>17|once|TRBV28
CASSLSPLMGINYGYTF
>15|many|TRBV6-1
CASRNVAGKLGEQYF
>15|many|TRBV4-1
CASSQGQGGPYEQYF
>18|many|TRBV19
CASSPLGMRGANNQPQHF
>16|NA|TRBV6-5
CASSYILAGGPGTQYF
>16|few|TRBV7-2
CASSLAFRLSNQPQHF
>15|many|TRBV28
CASSPTGAGIKTQYF
>13|few|TRBV6-1
CASKARGNQPQPF
>10|many|TRBV11-2
CASATDTQYF
>12|many|TRBV6-2/TRBV6-3
CASSSSDYGYTF
>17|NA|TRBV6-2/TRBV6-3
CASGAASSAPSSYEQYF
>15|many|TRBV28
CASSEHRGSREAQYF
>17|many|TRBV6-2/TRBV6-3
CASSRTSTVAGQETQYF
>13|many|TRBV6-2/TRBV6-3
CASSYSITYEQYF
>10|many|TRBV20-1
CSADYSEAFF
>14|many|TRBV20-1
CSARGTLLQETQYF